Included here is one T cell receptor (beta chain) sequence, with context. The specificity of this receptor is unknown. Per-nucleotide qualities are absent, and no much larger clonotype sits a single base away. Libraries were built with RT-PCR. These reads were obtained on a NextSeq 550. The raw public data were reprocessed by TCRdb itself: fastp quality trimming at Q25, MiXCR clonotype calling, in-frame beta chains only. Duplicate CDR3 protein sequences are folded into a single record with the most common DNA and genes. Recorded for this sample are about a million distinct CDR3 sequences; roughly 18% of them occurred a single time. The ten biggest clones cover around 6% of the sample. These data are taken from a study of patients and donors after allogeneic stem cell transplantation (TCRdb year 2020). Sequences SGHAT (CDR1) and FQNNGV (CDR2) are obtained from the germline V gene. Relative to germline, V is 4 bases shorter and J is 4 bases shorter, with 23 bases between their ends. Including cysteine and phenylalanine, the CDR3 has 18 amino acids. This entry keeps only the CDR3 DNA: 54 bases, framed from base 1.

Material for sequencing was blood, either unsorted or a sorted T cell fraction (not recorded which). This chain is built from TRBV11-2 and TRBJ2-1; the D gene is possibly TRBD1, with 5 bases matching. The source is a human donor who was either an allogeneic HSCT recipient or a stem cell or donor lymphocyte infusion donor (not recorded which). It is not recorded whose cells these are; they may come from a transplant donor. The nucleotide sequence reads as follows: TGTGCCAGCAGCTCGACAGATTCCCTCCCTTATGGGTACAATGAGCAGTTCTTC. This sequence encodes CASSSTDSLPYGYNEQFF.